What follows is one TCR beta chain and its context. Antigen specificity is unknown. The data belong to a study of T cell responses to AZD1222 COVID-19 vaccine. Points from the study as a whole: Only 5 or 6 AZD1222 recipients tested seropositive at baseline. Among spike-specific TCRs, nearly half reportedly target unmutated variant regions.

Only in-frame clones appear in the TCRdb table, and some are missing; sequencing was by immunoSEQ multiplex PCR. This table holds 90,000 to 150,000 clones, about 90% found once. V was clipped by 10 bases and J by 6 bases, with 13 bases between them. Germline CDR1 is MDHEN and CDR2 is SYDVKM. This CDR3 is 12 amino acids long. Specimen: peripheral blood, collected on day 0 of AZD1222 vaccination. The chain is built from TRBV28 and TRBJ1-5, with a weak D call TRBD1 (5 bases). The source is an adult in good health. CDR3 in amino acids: CAIKRGSQPQHF. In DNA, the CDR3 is TGTGCCATCAAGAGGGGTTCTCAGCCCCAGCATTTT. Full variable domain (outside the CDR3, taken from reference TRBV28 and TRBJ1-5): DVKVTQSSRYLVKRTGEKVFLECVQDMDHENMFWYRQDPGLGLRLIYFSYDVKMKEKGDIPEGYSVSREKKERFSLILESASTNQTSMYLCAIKRGSQPQHFGDGTRLSIL.